This TCR beta chain was sequenced during a study of control samples from healthy donors and cancer patients. Assay used: immunoSEQ multiplex PCR; TCRdb lists only in-frame clones, some missing. The table includes 130,000 to 150,000 clones, approximately 91% detected once. The ends lost 2 bases at V and 4 bases at J; junction bases unmatched: 9. CDR1 is KGHSH and CDR2 is LQKENI in the germline V gene. This CDR3 region has 18 residues. Sequenced input: blood. The chain combines TRBV18 with TRBJ2-1, with TRBD2 matching 12 bases. The TCR sequence derives from a man aged 25 to 40 in good health. DNA for the CDR3: TGTGCCAGCTCACCATGGGCTAGCGGGGGGGCCCAGTACAATGAGCAGTTCTTC. Residues: CASSPWASGGAQYNEQFF.